Below are 10 T cell receptor beta chains sequenced from a single sample in a study of blood T cell repertoires in COVID-19. Sequencing was performed with immunoSEQ multiplex PCR; in TCRdb, only in-frame clones are kept and a portion is missing. In the table there are a few hundred thousand clones, around 84% of which are singletons. The material sequenced was peripheral blood. The source is a human donor in a cohort sampled during active COVID-19.

This clone was found a few times. The chain links TRBV7-2 to TRBJ1-2; maybe TRBD1 (6 bases). The CDR3 length is 13 residues. V lost 8 bases to trimming and J lost 3 bases, with 13 bases between them. From germline, CDR1 is SGHTA and CDR2 FQGNSA. Here the CDR3 reads CASGGGRDYGYTF. In DNA, the CDR3 is TGTGCCAGCGGCGGGGGGCGCGACTATGGCTACACCTTC.

This sequence joins TRBV5-1 and TRBJ2-3; 10 bases agree with TRBD2. The CDR3 is 16 amino acids. Unmatched junction bases numbered 10, after V lost 4 bases and J lost 5 bases. Germline V gene lookup returns CDR1 SGHRS and CDR2 YFSETQ. DNA of the CDR3: TGCGCCAGCAGCACGGGGACTAGCGTAGGTATAGATACGCAGTATTTT. Residues: CASSTGTSVGIDTQYF.

In DNA form, the CDR3 reads TGTGCCAGCAGTTCTCAGGGGGCCGGGAACACTGAAGCTTTCTTT. It specifies CASSSQGAGNTEAFF. This chain links TRBV27 with TRBJ1-1, with 8 bases identical to TRBD1. The germline gives CDR1 MNHEY, CDR2 SMNVEV (reference sequence). The CDR3 is 15 amino acids. With 4 bases clipped from V and 1 base from J, the junction kept 5 bases outside the gene matches.

Written as DNA, the CDR3 is TGTGCCAGCAGCTCAGATGGCAACCCCCACACTGAAGCTTTCTTT. Protein sequence: CASSSDGNPHTEAFF. This chain links TRBV12-1 with TRBJ1-1; the D segment call TRBD1 is taken from the table without a DNA check. TRBV12-1 corresponds to a pseudogene. This CDR3 has 15 amino acids.

This sequence joins TRBV7-8 and TRBJ2-7; 9 bases line up with TRBD2. Germline CDR1 SGHVS, CDR2 FQNEAQ. This CDR3 is built from 16 residues. Unmatched junction bases numbered 5, after V lost 0 bases and J lost 2 bases. The CDR3 loop reads CASSLARGGRAYEQYF. CDR3 DNA: TGTGCCAGCAGCTTAGCCAGAGGCGGGAGGGCCTACGAGCAGTACTTC.

V usage is TRBV27 and J usage is TRBJ2-3; D is possibly TRBD2 (6 bases). The germline CDR1 and CDR2 sequences are MNHEY and SMNVEV (reference sequence). V lost 4 bases to trimming and J lost 2 bases, with 10 bases between them. The CDR3 runs to 14 residues. The CDR3 DNA follows: TGTGCCAGCAGTTGGGGAGGATACACAGATACGCAGTATTTT. Amino acids: CASSWGGYTDTQYF.

The genes are TRBV28 and TRBJ1-1; D unresolved. V was shortened by 7 bases and J by 1 base, with 13 bases between the two germline ends. Germline CDR1 and CDR2: MDHEN and SYDVKM. CDR3 length: 14 amino acids. CDR3 in DNA: TGTGCCAGCACCCTGTTTGGAGGGAACACTGAAGCTTTCTTT. This translates into CASTLFGGNTEAFF.

This clone was seen a single time. The chain joins TRBV6-1 to TRBJ2-7; 11 bases line up with TRBD1. The ends lost 3 bases at V and 7 bases at J; junction bases unmatched: 8. There are 15 residues in the CDR3. CDR1 and CDR2 from the germline V gene are MNHNS and SASEGT. Here the CDR3 DNA reads TGTGCCAGCAGTGATGAGGGACAGGGGGGCGATGAGCAGTACTTC. Translation: CASSDEGQGGDEQYF.

The J gene is TRBJ2-1, the V gene TRBV30; no definite D call. V gave up 1 base and J gave up 9 bases, with 7 bases separating them. The CDR3 is 11 amino acids. The germline CDR1 and CDR2 sequences are GTSNPN and SVGIG (reference sequence). CDR3 in DNA: TGTGCCTGGAGTGCCCAGTTTGAGCAGTTCTTC. This encodes CAWSAQFEQFF.

J is TRBJ2-2 and V is TRBV9; 7 positions match TRBD1. Trimming at V came to 4 bases and at J to 7 bases, leaving 7 bases not matched to a gene. CDR1 SGDLS and CDR2 YYNGEE come from the germline V gene. The CDR3 loop spans 14 amino acids. CDR3 amino acids: CASSHRQGVGELFF. In DNA, the CDR3 is TGTGCCAGCAGCCACAGACAGGGTGTCGGGGAGCTGTTTTTT.